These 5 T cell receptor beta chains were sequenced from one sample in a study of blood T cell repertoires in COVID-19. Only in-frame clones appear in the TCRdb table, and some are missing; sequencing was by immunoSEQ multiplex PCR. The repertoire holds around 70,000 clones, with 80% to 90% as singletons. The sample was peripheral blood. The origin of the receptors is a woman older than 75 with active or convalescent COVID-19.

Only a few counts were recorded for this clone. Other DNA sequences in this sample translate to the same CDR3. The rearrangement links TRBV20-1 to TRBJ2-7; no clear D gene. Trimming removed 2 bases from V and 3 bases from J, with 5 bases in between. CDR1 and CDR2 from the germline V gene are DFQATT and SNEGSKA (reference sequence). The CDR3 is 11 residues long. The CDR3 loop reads CSARSSYEQYF. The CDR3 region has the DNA TGCAGTGCTAGAAGTAGCTACGAGCAGTACTTC.

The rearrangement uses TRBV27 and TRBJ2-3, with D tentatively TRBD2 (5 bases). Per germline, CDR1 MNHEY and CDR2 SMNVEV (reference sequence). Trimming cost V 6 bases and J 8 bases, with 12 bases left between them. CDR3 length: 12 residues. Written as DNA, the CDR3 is TGTGCCAGCAGCCTCTCCGGGGTTACGCAGTATTTT. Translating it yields CASSLSGVTQYF.

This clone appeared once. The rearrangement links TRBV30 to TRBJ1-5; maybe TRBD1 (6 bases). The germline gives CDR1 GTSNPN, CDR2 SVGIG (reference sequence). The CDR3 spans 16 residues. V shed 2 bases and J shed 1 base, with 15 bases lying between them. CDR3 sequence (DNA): TGTGCCTGGAGTAAATACAGGGCCGCGAGCAATCAGCCCCAGCATTTT. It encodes CAWSKYRAASNQPQHF.

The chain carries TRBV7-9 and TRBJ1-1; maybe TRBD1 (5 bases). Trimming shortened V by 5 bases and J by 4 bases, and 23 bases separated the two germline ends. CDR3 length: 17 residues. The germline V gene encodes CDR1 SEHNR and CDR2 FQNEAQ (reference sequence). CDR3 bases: TGTGCCAGCAGCGGAGGGGTCCAGGGCCCGATTATCACTGAAGCTTTCTTT. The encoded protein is CASSGGVQGPIITEAFF.

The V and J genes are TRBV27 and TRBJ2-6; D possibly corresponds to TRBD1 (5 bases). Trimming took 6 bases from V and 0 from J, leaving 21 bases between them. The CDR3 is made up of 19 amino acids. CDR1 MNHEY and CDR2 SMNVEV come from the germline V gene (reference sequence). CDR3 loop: CASRPWAGRTLSGANVLTF. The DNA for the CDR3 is TGTGCCAGCAGGCCGTGGGCAGGGCGAACTCTCTCTGGGGCCAACGTCCTGACTTTC.